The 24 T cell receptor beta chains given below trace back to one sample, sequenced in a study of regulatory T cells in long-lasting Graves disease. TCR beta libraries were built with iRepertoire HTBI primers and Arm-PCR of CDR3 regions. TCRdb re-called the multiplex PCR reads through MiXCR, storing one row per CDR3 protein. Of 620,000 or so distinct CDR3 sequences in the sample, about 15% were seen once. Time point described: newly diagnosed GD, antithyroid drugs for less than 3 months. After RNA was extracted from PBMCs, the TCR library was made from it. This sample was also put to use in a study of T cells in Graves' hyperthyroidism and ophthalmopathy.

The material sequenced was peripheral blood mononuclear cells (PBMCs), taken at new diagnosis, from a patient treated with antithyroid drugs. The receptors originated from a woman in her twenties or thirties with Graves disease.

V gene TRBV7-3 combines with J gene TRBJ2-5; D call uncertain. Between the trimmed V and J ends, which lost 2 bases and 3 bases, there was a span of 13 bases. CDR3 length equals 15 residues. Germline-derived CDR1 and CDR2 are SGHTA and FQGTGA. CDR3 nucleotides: TGTGCCAGCAGCTTAGTGGGGTTTGGGGAAGAGACCCAGTACTTC. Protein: CASSLVGFGEETQYF. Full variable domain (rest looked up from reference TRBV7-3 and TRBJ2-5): GAGVSQTPSNKVTEKGKYVELRCDPISGHTALYWYRQSLGQGPEFLIYFQGTGAADDSGLPNDRFFAVRPEGSVSTLKIQRTERGDSAVYLCASSLVGFGEETQYFGPGTRLLVL.

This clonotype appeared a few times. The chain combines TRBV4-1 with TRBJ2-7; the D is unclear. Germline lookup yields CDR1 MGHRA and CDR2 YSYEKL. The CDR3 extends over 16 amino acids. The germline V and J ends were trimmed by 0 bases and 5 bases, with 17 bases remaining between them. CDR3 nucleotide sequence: TGCGCCAGCAGCCAAGAATCGTCGACCACGGCCCACGAGCAGTACTTC. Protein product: CASSQESSTTAHEQYF.

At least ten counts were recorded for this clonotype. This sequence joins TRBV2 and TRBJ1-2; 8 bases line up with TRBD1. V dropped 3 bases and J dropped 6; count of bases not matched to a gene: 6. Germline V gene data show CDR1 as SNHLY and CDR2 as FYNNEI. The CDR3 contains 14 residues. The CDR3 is CASSDDTGGNGYTF. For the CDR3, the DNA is TGTGCCAGCAGTGATGATACAGGGGGGAATGGCTACACCTTC.

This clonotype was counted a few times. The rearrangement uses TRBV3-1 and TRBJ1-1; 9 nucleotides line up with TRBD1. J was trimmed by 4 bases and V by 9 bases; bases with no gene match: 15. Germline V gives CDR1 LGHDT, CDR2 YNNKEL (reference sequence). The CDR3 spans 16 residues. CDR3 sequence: CARTLRQGVVSTEAFF. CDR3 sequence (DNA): TGTGCCAGAACACTTAGACAGGGGGTAGTTAGCACTGAAGCTTTCTTT. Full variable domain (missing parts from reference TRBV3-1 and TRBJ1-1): DTAVSQTPKYLVTQMGNDKSIKCEQNLGHDTMYWYKQDSKKFLKIMFSYNNKELIINETVPNRFSPKSPDKAHLNLHINSLELGDSAVYFCARTLRQGVVSTEAFFGQGTRLTVV.

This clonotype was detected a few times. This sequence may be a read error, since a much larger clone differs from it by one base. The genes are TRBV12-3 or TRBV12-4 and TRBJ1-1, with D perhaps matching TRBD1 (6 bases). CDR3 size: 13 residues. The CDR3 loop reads CASSSRTDTKAFF. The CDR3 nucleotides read TGTGCCAGCAGTTCCCGGACAGACACTAAAGCTTTCTTT.

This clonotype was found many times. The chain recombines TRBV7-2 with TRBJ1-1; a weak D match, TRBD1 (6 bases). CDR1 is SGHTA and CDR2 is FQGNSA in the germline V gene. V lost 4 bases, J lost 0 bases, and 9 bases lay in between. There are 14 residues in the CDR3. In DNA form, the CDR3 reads TGTGCCAGCAGCTCACAGGGTTTGAACACTGAAGCTTTCTTT. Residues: CASSSQGLNTEAFF.

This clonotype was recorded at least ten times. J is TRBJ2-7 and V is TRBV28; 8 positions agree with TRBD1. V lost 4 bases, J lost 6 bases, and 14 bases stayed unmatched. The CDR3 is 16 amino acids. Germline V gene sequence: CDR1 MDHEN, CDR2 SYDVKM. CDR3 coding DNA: TGTGCCAGCAGTTCTTTGGGACAGGTTCAGGCGGCCGAGCAGTACTTC. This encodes CASSSLGQVQAAEQYF.

The chain's CDR3 is CASSPVGSYSQQFF. CDR3 DNA sequence: TGTGCCAGCTCACCCGTCGGCAGCTATTCGCAGCAGTTCTTC. The V call is TRBV18, the J call TRBJ2-1; D unclear. V shed 3 bases and J shed 11 bases, with 17 bases lying between them. CDR1 is KGHSH and CDR2 is LQKENI in the germline V gene. The CDR3 spans 14 residues.

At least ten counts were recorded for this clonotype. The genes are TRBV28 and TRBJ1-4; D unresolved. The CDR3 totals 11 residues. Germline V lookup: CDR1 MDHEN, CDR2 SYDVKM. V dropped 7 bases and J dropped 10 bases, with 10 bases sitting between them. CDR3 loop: CASKREGKLFF. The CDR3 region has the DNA TGTGCCAGCAAGAGAGAGGGAAAACTGTTTTTT.

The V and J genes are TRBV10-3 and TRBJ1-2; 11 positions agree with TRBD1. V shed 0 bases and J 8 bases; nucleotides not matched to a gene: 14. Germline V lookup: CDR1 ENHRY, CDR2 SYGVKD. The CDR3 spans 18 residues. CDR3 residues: CAISESPGQGGNSEGYTF. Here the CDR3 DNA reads TGTGCCATCAGTGAGTCGCCGGGACAGGGGGGCAATTCGGAGGGCTACACCTTC.

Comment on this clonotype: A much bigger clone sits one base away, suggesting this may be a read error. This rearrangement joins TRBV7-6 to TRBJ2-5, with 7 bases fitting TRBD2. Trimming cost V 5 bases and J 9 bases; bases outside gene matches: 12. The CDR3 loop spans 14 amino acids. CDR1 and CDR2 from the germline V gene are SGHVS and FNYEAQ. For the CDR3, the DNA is TGTGCCAGCAGCCCGAGCGGGATGGGCGAGGCCCAGTACTTC. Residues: CASSPSGMGEAQYF.

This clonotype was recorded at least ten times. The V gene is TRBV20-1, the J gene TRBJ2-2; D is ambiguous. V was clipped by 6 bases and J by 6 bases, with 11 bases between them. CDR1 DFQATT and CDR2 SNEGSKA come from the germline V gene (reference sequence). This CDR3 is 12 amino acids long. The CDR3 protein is CSAQEWAGELFF. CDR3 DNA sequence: TGCAGTGCCCAGGAATGGGCCGGGGAGCTGTTTTTT.

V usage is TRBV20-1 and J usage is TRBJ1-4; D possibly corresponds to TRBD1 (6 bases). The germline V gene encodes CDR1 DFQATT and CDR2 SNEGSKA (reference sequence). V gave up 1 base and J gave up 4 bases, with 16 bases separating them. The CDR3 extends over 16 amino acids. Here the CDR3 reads CSARGEDRNYNEKLFF. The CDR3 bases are TGCAGTGCTAGAGGAGAAGACAGGAATTATAATGAAAAACTGTTTTTT.

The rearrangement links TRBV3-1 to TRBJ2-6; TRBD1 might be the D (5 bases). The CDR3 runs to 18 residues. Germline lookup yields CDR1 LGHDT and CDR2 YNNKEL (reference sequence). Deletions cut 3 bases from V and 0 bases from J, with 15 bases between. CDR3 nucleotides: TGTGCCAGCAGCCATCCCTATAAGACAGTCTCTGGGGCCAACGTCCTGACTTTC. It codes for CASSHPYKTVSGANVLTF.

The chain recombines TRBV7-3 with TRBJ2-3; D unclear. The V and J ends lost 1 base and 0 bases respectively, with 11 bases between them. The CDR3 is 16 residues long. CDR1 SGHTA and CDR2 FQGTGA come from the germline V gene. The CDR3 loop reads CASSLIPTGSTDTQYF. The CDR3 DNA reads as TGTGCCAGCAGCTTAATTCCGACCGGGAGCACAGATACGCAGTATTTT.

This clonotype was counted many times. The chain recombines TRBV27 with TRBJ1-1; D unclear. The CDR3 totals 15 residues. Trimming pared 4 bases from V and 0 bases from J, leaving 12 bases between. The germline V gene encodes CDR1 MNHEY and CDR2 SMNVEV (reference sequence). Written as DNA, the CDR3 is TGTGCCAGCAGTTCTCCTGGCGGAGTGAACACTGAAGCTTTCTTT. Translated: CASSSPGGVNTEAFF.

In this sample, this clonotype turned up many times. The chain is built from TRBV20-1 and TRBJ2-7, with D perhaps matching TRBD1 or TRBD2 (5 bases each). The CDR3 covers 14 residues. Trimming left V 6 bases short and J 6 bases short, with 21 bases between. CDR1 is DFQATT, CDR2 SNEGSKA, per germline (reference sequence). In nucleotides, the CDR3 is TGCAGTGCAGCCCTTGCGTCGGGGCTTGGCGAGCAGTACTTC. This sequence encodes CSAALASGLGEQYF.

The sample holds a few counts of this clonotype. CDR3 sequence reads: CASSETGPHGYTF. DNA of the CDR3: TGTGCCAGCAGTGAGACAGGGCCCCATGGCTACACCTTC. The V and J genes are TRBV6-1 and TRBJ1-2, with 7 bases identical to TRBD1. Germline trimming cut 3 bases from V and 6 bases from J; bases unmatched to any gene: 4. The CDR3 consists of 13 residues. Germline CDR1 and CDR2: MNHNS and SASEGT.

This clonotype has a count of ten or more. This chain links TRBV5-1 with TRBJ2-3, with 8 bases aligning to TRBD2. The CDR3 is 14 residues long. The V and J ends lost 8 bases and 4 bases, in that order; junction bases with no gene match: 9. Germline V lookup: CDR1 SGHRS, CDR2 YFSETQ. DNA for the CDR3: TGCGCCAGTTATAGCGGGATGGTCGCAGATACGCAGTATTTT. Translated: CASYSGMVADTQYF.

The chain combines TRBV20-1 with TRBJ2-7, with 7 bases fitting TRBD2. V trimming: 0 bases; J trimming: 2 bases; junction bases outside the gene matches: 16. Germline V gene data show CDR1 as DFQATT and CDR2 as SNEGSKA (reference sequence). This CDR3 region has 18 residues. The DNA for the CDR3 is TGCAGTGCTAGAGATGTAATGAGGACTAGTGGTGGGGCCTACGAGCAGTACTTC. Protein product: CSARDVMRTSGGAYEQYF.

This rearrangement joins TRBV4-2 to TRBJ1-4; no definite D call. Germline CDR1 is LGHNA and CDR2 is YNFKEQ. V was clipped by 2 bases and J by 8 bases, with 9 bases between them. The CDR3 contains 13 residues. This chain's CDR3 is CASSQMLVEKLFF. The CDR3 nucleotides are TGTGCCAGCAGCCAAATGCTAGTGGAAAAACTGTTTTTT.

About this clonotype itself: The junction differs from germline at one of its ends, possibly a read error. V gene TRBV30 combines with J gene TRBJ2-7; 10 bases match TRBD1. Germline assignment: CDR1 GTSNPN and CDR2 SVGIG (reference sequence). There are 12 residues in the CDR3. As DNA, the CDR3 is TGTGCTTGGACAGGGGGATTCTACGAGCAGTACTTC. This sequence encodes CAWTGGFYEQYF.

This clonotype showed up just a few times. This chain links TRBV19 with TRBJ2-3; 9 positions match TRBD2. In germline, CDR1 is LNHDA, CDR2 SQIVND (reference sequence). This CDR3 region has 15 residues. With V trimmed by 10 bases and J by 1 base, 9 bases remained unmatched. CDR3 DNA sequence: TGTGCCATGGCCAGCGGGAGGTTTCGCACAGATACGCAGTATTTT. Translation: CAMASGRFRTDTQYF.

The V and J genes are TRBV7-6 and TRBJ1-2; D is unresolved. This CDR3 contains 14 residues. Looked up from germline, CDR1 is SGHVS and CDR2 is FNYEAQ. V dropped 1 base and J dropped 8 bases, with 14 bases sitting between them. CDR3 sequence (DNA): TGTGCCAGCAGCTTAGTAGACCCTAAGGAAGGCTACACCTTC. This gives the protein CASSLVDPKEGYTF.